These 9 T cell receptor beta chains were all obtained from the same sample, sequenced in a study of identical twins. TCRdb reprocessed the 5' RACE reads via MiXCR and lists one record per CDR3 protein. Of around 490,000 distinct CDR3 sequences listed, more than 20% are singletons. The data were also submitted as part of a second study, on yellow fever vaccine responses in identical twins.

The sequenced sample consisted of CD4+ T cells sorted from blood. The receptors originated from a woman between 18 and 29 years old in good health.

This chain connects TRBV5-6 to TRBJ2-4; D ambiguous. The V gene's germline CDR1 is SGHDT and CDR2 YYEEEE. V lost 1 base to trimming and J lost 0 bases, with 8 bases between them. The CDR3 covers 15 residues. The CDR3 region is CASSLTNLAKNIQYF. The CDR3 bases are TGTGCCAGCAGCTTGACGAACCTAGCCAAAAACATTCAGTACTTC.

V gene TRBV5-1 combines with J gene TRBJ2-5, with D possibly being TRBD1 or TRBD2 (6 bases each). This CDR3 is 16 amino acids long. CDR1 is SGHRS and CDR2 is YFSETQ in the germline V gene. Trimming took off 0 bases at V and 5 bases at J, with 17 bases between the two ends. The DNA of the CDR3 is TGCGCCAGCAGCTTGGCCCCACCGGGGGCCGGGGAGACCCAGTACTTC. It specifies CASSLAPPGAGETQYF. The full variable domain, rest sourced from reference TRBV5-1 and TRBJ2-5, is KAGVTQTPRYLIKTRGQQVTLSCSPISGHRSVSWYQQTPGQGLQFLFEYFSETQRNKGNFPGRFSGRQFSNSRSEMNVSTLELGDSALYLCASSLAPPGAGETQYFGPGTRLLVL.

The chain uses TRBV5-1 and TRBJ2-3; 8 bases are a match to TRBD2. Unmatched junction bases numbered 8, after V lost 4 bases and J lost 4 bases. The germline gives CDR1 SGHRS, CDR2 YFSETQ. The CDR3 spans 15 residues. CDR3 sequence (DNA): TGCGCCAGCAGCCGGAGCGGGAGTGTCCCAGATACGCAGTATTTT. Its translation is CASSRSGSVPDTQYF.

This clonotype was observed a handful of times. This chain links TRBV6-1 with TRBJ2-5; D may be TRBD2 (6 bases). V shed 6 bases and J shed 3 bases, with 14 bases lying between them. Germline CDR1 MNHNS, CDR2 SASEGT. There are 14 residues in the CDR3. CDR3 DNA sequence: TGTGCCAGCAGATCCGGGAGCAAAAAAGAGACCCAGTACTTC. Translation gives CASRSGSKKETQYF.

This clonotype has more than one count but fewer than ten. V and J are TRBV5-1 and TRBJ2-3; 8 bases align to TRBD2. This CDR3 contains 14 residues. The V gene end was trimmed by 6 bases and the J gene end by 3 bases; junction bases not matched to a gene: 6. Per the germline V gene, CDR1 is SGHRS and CDR2 is YFSETQ. CDR3 residues: CASMTGGWTDTQYF. DNA for the CDR3: TGCGCCAGCATGACGGGAGGGTGGACAGATACGCAGTATTTT.

This clonotype was seen more than once but under ten times. The chain employs TRBV5-1 and TRBJ2-3, with 7 bases aligning to TRBD2. The trim removed 0 bases at V and 2 bases at J, leaving 6 bases unmatched. This CDR3 contains 16 residues. Germline CDR1 SGHRS, CDR2 YFSETQ. CDR3 DNA sequence: TGCGCCAGCAGCTTGGGTGTAGCGGGCCTCACAGATACGCAGTATTTT. Its translation is CASSLGVAGLTDTQYF.

In this sample, this clonotype turned up a few times. V gene TRBV20-1 combines with J gene TRBJ1-2; TRBD1 agrees at 7 bases. The junction had 12 bases not matched to a gene; V was cut back by 6 bases and J by 8 bases. The CDR3 contains 13 residues. Germline assignment: CDR1 DFQATT and CDR2 SNEGSKA (reference sequence). The chain's CDR3 is CSAVQGYSGGYTF. CDR3 coding DNA: TGCAGTGCGGTACAGGGGTACTCAGGGGGCTACACCTTC.

This clonotype was counted between two and nine times. The rearrangement links TRBV5-1 to TRBJ1-1; tentatively, D is TRBD1 (6 bases). The germline V and J ends were trimmed by 3 bases and 0 bases, with 9 bases remaining between them. The germline V gene encodes CDR1 SGHRS and CDR2 YFSETQ. The CDR3 covers 14 residues. CDR3: CASSSDSLNTEAFF. CDR3 in DNA: TGCGCCAGCAGCTCGGACAGCTTGAACACTGAAGCTTTCTTT.

The chain is built from TRBV5-6 and TRBJ1-2, with 7 bases that match TRBD1. After removal of 4 bases from V and 5 bases from J, the junction contained 11 bases not matched to a gene. The CDR3 contains 15 residues. CDR1 is SGHDT and CDR2 is YYEEEE in the germline V gene. In DNA, the CDR3 is TGTGCCAGCAGCATAAGTCCCGGGACAGTATATGGCTACACCTTC. Encoded protein: CASSISPGTVYGYTF.